The 9 T cell receptor beta chains below all came from one sample that was sequenced in a study of monozygotic twins with inflammatory bowel disease. Each CDR3 protein gets one entry in TCRdb, which reprocessed the 5' RACE reads and gives no DNA. The ten most abundant clones cover 0.95% to 1.5% of a sample with 150,000 or so distinct CDR3 sequences. Sequenced input: blood. The receptors here all came from a human donor with ulcerative colitis or Crohn's disease, or a healthy co-twin of an affected twin (not recorded which).

The rearrangement joins TRBV20-1 to TRBJ1-5; there is no DNA to check the TCRdb D call of TRBD1. The length of the CDR3 is 14 residues. Germline V gene lookup returns CDR1 DFQATT and CDR2 SNEGSKA (reference sequence). CDR3 loop: CSASKQGANQPQHF.

J is TRBJ2-3 and V is TRBV7-3; TCRdb's D gene call, TRBD2, goes unchecked for lack of DNA. This CDR3 spans 16 amino acids. Germline V CDR1 and CDR2: SGHTA, FQGTGA. The chain's CDR3 is CASSVGTSGSWDTQYF.

The rearrangement uses TRBV5-6 and TRBJ2-2. The V gene's germline CDR1 is SGHDT and CDR2 YYEEEE. CDR3 length equals 13 residues. CDR3 region: CASSLGHTGELFF.

The V call is TRBV7-2, the J call TRBJ2-3; the TCRdb call, TRBD1, lacks DNA for checking. Germline loops: CDR1 SGHTA, CDR2 FQGNSA. The CDR3 sequence is 14 residues long. This CDR3 reads CASSSYRQGDTQYF. Together with reference TRBV7-2 and TRBJ2-3, the CDR3 gives the full variable domain: GAGVSQSPSNKVTEKGKDVELRCDPISGHTALYWYRQSLGQGLEFLIYFQGNSAPDKSGLPSDRFSAERTGGSVSTLTIQRTQQEDSAVYLCASSSYRQGDTQYFGPGTRLTVL.

The chain has TRBV29-1 and TRBJ1-2; checking the TCRdb D call of TRBD1 is not possible without DNA. Germline V gene lookup returns CDR1 SQVTM and CDR2 ANQGSEA. CDR3 length: 11 residues. CDR3 sequence: CSEGSNYGYTF.

The chain combines TRBV14 with TRBJ1-1; the D call from TCRdb, TRBD1, cannot be confirmed without DNA. The CDR3 contains 15 residues. Germline CDR1 SGHDN, CDR2 FVKESK. The CDR3 protein is CASSIRTGRNTEAFF.

This chain's CDR3 is CASSLDSGSDTQYF. V gene TRBV5-1 combines with J gene TRBJ2-3; with no DNA, the TCRdb D assignment of TRBD1 cannot be verified. In germline, CDR1 is SGHRS, CDR2 YFSETQ. The CDR3 consists of 14 residues.

The chain uses TRBV7-2 and TRBJ1-2. This CDR3 region has 15 residues. Germline V gives CDR1 SGHTA, CDR2 FQGNSA. The CDR3 sequence is CASSREGTDYYGYTF.

The chain is built from TRBV7-6 and TRBJ2-2. The CDR3 loop spans 14 amino acids. The germline V gene encodes CDR1 SGHVS and CDR2 FNYEAQ. CDR3 amino acids: CASGATSNTGELFF.